The rows below give T cell receptor beta chains drawn from one sample of a study of T cells in Graves' hyperthyroidism and ophthalmopathy. Each CDR3 protein gets one entry after TCRdb re-called the multiplex PCR reads with MiXCR. Of about 700,000 distinct CDR3 sequences listed, nearly 45% are singletons. Sample: peripheral blood or thyroid tissue (not recorded which). These receptors all come from an adult man with Graves' disease, either hyperthyroidism or ophthalmopathy (not recorded which). Each CDR3 is given with its conserved first and last residue. The D gene is left open where the match is weak. Not all rows give a size; the values are once, few, many and, for expanded clones, a class.

>.|13|TRBV12-3/TRBV12-4|.|TRBJ1-2
TGTGCCAGCAGTTTCAACAGGGACTATGGCTACACCTTC
CASSFNRDYGYTF
>.|15|TRBV9|.|TRBJ2-5
TGTGCCAGCTCACCGCTCCGGGGGGCTTACGAGACCCAGTACTTC
CASSPLRGAYETQYF
>.|12|TRBV10-3|.|TRBJ2-4
TGTGCCAGCCGAAAACAGGAGGGCATTCAGTACTTC
CASRKQEGIQYF
>.|15|TRBV15|few|TRBJ1-6
TGTGCCACCAGCAGAGATCGGGCCTTTAATTCACCCCTCCACTTT
CATSRDRAFNSPLHF
>TRBD1|16|TRBV10-3|many|TRBJ1-1
TGTGCCATCAGTGAAGGACAGGGGCGAGGTAACACTGAAGCTTTCTTT
CAISEGQGRGNTEAFF
>.|13|TRBV10-1|.|TRBJ1-3
TGCGCCAGCAGTGAGTCGCCCGGAAACACCATATATTTT
CASSESPGNTIYF
>.|15|TRBV10-3|many|TRBJ1-1
TGTGCCATCAGTCATGGGGGACGATGGGACACTGAAGCTTTCTTT
CAISHGGRWDTEAFF
>TRBD1|16|TRBV11-3|.|TRBJ2-5
TGTGCCAGCAGCTTAAAGTGGACAGGGGATCAAGAGACCCAGTACTTC
CASSLKWTGDQETQYF
>.|14|TRBV9|many|TRBJ2-7
TGTGCCAGCAGCGTAGGGTCCATCCCGGGCGAGCAGTACTTC
CASSVGSIPGEQYF
>.|16|TRBV19|.|TRBJ1-5
TGTGCCAGTAGTATCCAGCACAGAAATAGCAATCAGCCCCAGCATTTT
CASSIQHRNSNQPQHF
>.|14|TRBV20-1|.|TRBJ1-5
TGCAGTGCCCCTATTGGGGGTAGCAATCAGCCCCAGCATTTT
CSAPIGGSNQPQHF
>.|14|TRBV11-3|many|TRBJ2-7
TGTGCCAGCAGCCCCAGGACAGAGAGCTACGAGCAGTACTTC
CASSPRTESYEQYF
>TRBD1|18|TRBV5-1|few|TRBJ1-1
TGCGCCAGCAGCTGGGTTGGGACAGGGGCGATCGGGAACACTGAAGCTTTCTTT
CASSWVGTGAIGNTEAFF
>TRBD2|15|TRBV20-1|.|TRBJ2-7
TGCAGTGCCCACCCGGGGGAGGGGCTCTCCTACGAGCAGTACTTC
CSAHPGEGLSYEQYF
>TRBD1|15|TRBV7-8|many|TRBJ1-6
TGTGCCAGCAGTTACCGACAGGGCCATAATTCACCCCTCCACTTT
CASSYRQGHNSPLHF
>TRBD1|12|TRBV6-6|.|TRBJ2-7
TGTGCCAGCAGTAAAGATCCGGGACAGTGGTACTTC
CASSKDPGQWYF
>.|13|TRBV19|few|TRBJ1-2
TGTGCCAGTAGTGGGGACGGATTGTATGGCTACACCTTC
CASSGDGLYGYTF
>.|13|TRBV20-1|once|TRBJ2-7
TGCAGTGCTATTCTCGTCAGGGCCTACGAGCAGCACTTC
CSAILVRAYEQHF
>TRBD1|15|TRBV24-1|.|TRBJ2-1
TGTGCCACCAGGGGAACCGGACAGGGTGGGAATGAGCAGTTCTTC
CATRGTGQGGNEQFF
>.|16|TRBV9|many|TRBJ1-2
TGTGCCAGCAGCGGGACAATGACAGACACTAACTATGGCTACACCTTC
CASSGTMTDTNYGYTF
>.|17|TRBV7-8|few|TRBJ1-5
TGTGCCAGCAGCTCTCCTCTTGGGGGAGATAGCAATCAGCCCCAGCATTTT
CASSSPLGGDSNQPQHF
>TRBD1|15|TRBV7-9|.|TRBJ1-4
TGTGCCAGCAGCGCCCAGGGACAGTATAATGAAAAACTGTTTTTT
CASSAQGQYNEKLFF
>TRBD1|18|TRBV19|once|TRBJ1-1
TGTGCCAGTAGTCCCGGGACAGGGGCTGCGCTTATGAACACTGAAGCTTTCTTT
CASSPGTGAALMNTEAFF
>.|13|TRBV7-9|many|TRBJ1-5
TGTGCCAGCAGCTTAGTGGGTGGACAGCCCCAGCATTTT
CASSLVGGQPQHF
>TRBD1|13|TRBV10-3|.|TRBJ1-1
TGTGCCATCAGTGAGTCGGCGCAGGGGGGGGCTTTCTTT
CAISESAQGGAFF
>TRBD1|14|TRBV2|.|TRBJ1-4
TGTGCCAGCAGTTCCTCAGGGGGTGGCGAAAAACTGCTTTTT
CASSSSGGGEKLLF
>TRBD2|16|TRBV7-9|.|TRBJ2-7
TGTGCCAGCAGCTACCTTGGGGGAGGGGCCTACTACGAGCAGTACTTC
CASSYLGGGAYYEQYF
>.|13|TRBV25-1|many|TRBJ1-1
TGTGCCAGCAGTGAAAACAGTGGCACTGAAGCTTTCTTT
CASSENSGTEAFF
>TRBD1|15|TRBV19|many|TRBJ1-2
TGTGCCAGTAGCCTTGACAGGGGGCGAAACTATGGCTACACCTTC
CASSLDRGRNYGYTF
>.|13|TRBV30|.|TRBJ2-7
TGTGCCTGGAGTGTTCCTAGCCGCTACGAGCAGTACTTC
CAWSVPSRYEQYF
>.|12|TRBV9|.|TRBJ1-2
TGTGCCAGCAGCCCACCGCCTTATGGCTACACCTTC
CASSPPPYGYTF
>.|16|TRBV5-1|.|TRBJ2-7
TGCGCCAGCAGCTTGGCGGATGGGGGCGGAACCTACGAGCAGTACTTC
CASSLADGGGTYEQYF
>.|14|TRBV6-2/TRBV6-3|few|TRBJ1-1
TGTGCCAGCAGTTATGGGGGTATGAACACTGAAGCTTTCTTT
CASSYGGMNTEAFF
>TRBD1|16|TRBV2|many|TRBJ2-5
TGTGCCAGCAGTGGACAGGGGGCGCCGGGGCAAGAGACCCAGTACTTC
CASSGQGAPGQETQYF
>.|16|TRBV2|few|TRBJ2-2
TGTGCCAGCAGTGACTCGGCAGGGCGGGTCACCGGGGAGCTGTTTTTT
CASSDSAGRVTGELFF
>.|14|TRBV5-1|many|TRBJ1-2
TGCGCCAGCAGCTCGGGACTGACCGTCTATGGCTACACCTTC
CASSSGLTVYGYTF
>.|13|TRBV7-3|many|TRBJ2-5
TGTGCCAGCAGCCGTGAGCCTCAAGAGACCCAGTACTTC
CASSREPQETQYF
>.|16|TRBV7-8|many|TRBJ1-5
TGTGCCAGCAGCTTGGCACGGCAGGGCCTTAATCAGCCCCAGCATTTT
CASSLARQGLNQPQHF
>TRBD2|15|TRBV7-2|many|TRBJ2-5
TGTGCCAGCAGCTTATATGGACTAGCGGGAGAGACCCAGTACTTC
CASSLYGLAGETQYF
>.|16|TRBV4-1|.|TRBJ1-6
TGCGCCAGCAGCCAAGTGAGTGGGGGCGGCGGTTCACCCCTCCACTTT
CASSQVSGGGGSPLHF
>TRBD1|16|TRBV25-1|.|TRBJ2-2
TGTGCCTGGAGTGCCCCAGGACAGGGACGGACCGGGGAGCTGTTTTTT
CAWSAPGQGRTGELFF
>.|15|TRBV19|.|TRBJ1-4
TGTGCCAGTAGTATCGGGGGGGGAACTAATGAAAAACTGTTTTTT
CASSIGGGTNEKLFF
>.|13|TRBV7-3|few|TRBJ1-1
TGTGCCAGCAGCTTATTGGGGGACACTGAAGCTTTCTTT
CASSLLGDTEAFF
>TRBD1|16|TRBV12-3/TRBV12-4|once|TRBJ1-4
TGTGCCAGCAGTTTAAGGACAGGGAGCCTTAATGAAAAACTGTTTTTT
CASSLRTGSLNEKLFF
>.|11|TRBV29-1|many|TRBJ1-1
TGCAGCGTTGAGAGGGGCAGGGAAGCTTTCTTT
CSVERGREAFF
>.|15|TRBV20-1|.|TRBJ1-2
TGCAGTGCTAGAAATCACAGGCGGTATGATTGGGGCTACACCTTC
CSARNHRRYDWGYTF
>.|14|TRBV12-3/TRBV12-4|.|TRBJ1-2
TGTGCCAGCAGTTTTGCAGGGGTTAACTATGGCTACACCTTC
CASSFAGVNYGYTF
>.|16|TRBV24-1|many|TRBJ2-5
TGTGCCACCAGTGATTCCGGAGGGGAGATCCAAGAGACCCAGTACTTC
CATSDSGGEIQETQYF
>.|13|TRBV11-2|.|TRBJ1-4
TGTGCCAGCAGCCCCCCGGGACTGGAAAAACTGTTTTTT
CASSPPGLEKLFF
>TRBD1|15|TRBV20-1|.|TRBJ1-6
TGCAGTGCTAGAGTAAAGGGACAGTTGGGTTCACCCCTCCACTTT
CSARVKGQLGSPLHF
>TRBD1|14|TRBV24-1|.|TRBJ1-1
TGTGCCACCAAAACCGGGACAGGGAACACTGAAGCTTTCTTT
CATKTGTGNTEAFF
>.|15|TRBV7-9|.|TRBJ1-2
TGTGCCAGCAGCCACACAGGGATCGTGGACTATGGCTACACCTTC
CASSHTGIVDYGYTF
>TRBD1|14|TRBV19|few|TRBJ1-2
TGTGCCAGTACCGCCGGGACAGGGGGCAATGGCTACACCTTC
CASTAGTGGNGYTF
>.|15|TRBV20-1|.|TRBJ2-7
TGCAGTGCTAGTAGGGGAGGCCAGGTCTCCTACGAGCAGTACTTC
CSASRGGQVSYEQYF
>.|13|TRBV7-9|.|TRBJ2-5
TGTGCCAGCAGGCTAGGGGGCCAAGAGACCCAGTACTTC
CASRLGGQETQYF